The 25 T cell receptor beta chains listed next were all sequenced from one sample in a study of T cells in localized non-small cell lung cancer. Assay: immunoSEQ multiplex PCR; the TCRdb copy retains only in-frame clones and omits some. The data contain tens of thousands of clones, 88% of them seen just once; the ten biggest clones take up around 20%. The specimen was peripheral blood, collected before any cancer treatment. These TCRs come from a woman aged 40-69 years with stage I squamous cell lung carcinoma.

The chain is built from TRBV19 and TRBJ2-7; D gene uncertain. V lost 2 bases, J lost 0 bases, and 8 bases lay in between. The CDR3 contains 14 residues. Germline CDR1 LNHDA, CDR2 SQIVND (reference sequence). The CDR3 sequence: CASSISGSSYEQYF. CDR3 in DNA: TGTGCCAGTAGTATATCCGGCAGCTCCTACGAGCAGTACTTC.

The V and J genes are TRBV5-1 and TRBJ1-1; D remains unclear. Germline values: CDR1 SGHRS, CDR2 YFSETQ. Trimming shortened V by 0 bases and J by 3 bases, and 6 bases separated the two germline ends. This CDR3 has 13 amino acids. CDR3 in DNA: TGCGCCAGCAGCTTGGCGTGGGACACTGAAGCTTTCTTT. It specifies CASSLAWDTEAFF.

This chain links TRBV7-9 with TRBJ2-2; 7 positions agree with TRBD1. J gave up 3 bases and V 8 bases, and 9 bases lay outside the gene matches. This CDR3 is built from 15 residues. The V gene's germline CDR1 is SEHNR and CDR2 FQNEAQ (reference sequence). CDR3 sequence (DNA): TGTGCCAGCGGGCGCCCTGGGACAGACACCGGGGAGCTGTTTTTT. This translates into CASGRPGTDTGELFF.

The rearrangement uses TRBV14 and TRBJ1-1, with 8 bases that match TRBD1. Trimming cost V 0 bases and J 8 bases; bases outside gene matches: 5. Germline V gene data show CDR1 as SGHDN and CDR2 as FVKESK. This CDR3 has 14 residues. The DNA for the CDR3 is TGTGCCAGCAGCCAAGAGAGTTGGACAGGGGAAGCTTTCTTT. Residues: CASSQESWTGEAFF.

This clone occurred once. J is TRBJ2-7 and V is TRBV6-5; D remains unclear. The V end was cut by 4 bases, the J end by 7 bases, with 14 bases between. The CDR3 runs 13 residues. Germline V lookup: CDR1 MNHEY, CDR2 SVGAGI. The CDR3 is CASSSAHGREQYF. CDR3 nucleotide sequence: TGTGCCAGCAGTTCAGCCCATGGGCGAGAGCAGTACTTC.

The chain carries TRBV20-1 and TRBJ2-4, with TRBD2 as a possible D gene (6 bases). The CDR3 sequence is 11 residues long. The ends were cut back, 7 bases at V and 3 bases at J, with 7 bases in the middle. Germline V CDR1 and CDR2: DFQATT, SNEGSKA (reference sequence). CDR3 amino acids: CSGLVKNIQYF. CDR3 DNA: TGCAGTGGACTAGTCAAAAACATTCAGTACTTC.

This chain joins TRBV14 and TRBJ2-1, with no clear D. V shed 1 base and J shed 11 bases, with 12 bases lying between them. The CDR3 consists of 13 residues. The V gene's germline CDR1 is SGHDN and CDR2 FVKESK. CDR3 nucleotide sequence: TGTGCCAGCAGCCAAGGTCCTTCCGGGCAGCAGTTCTTC. Translating it yields CASSQGPSGQQFF.

This chain connects TRBV4-1 to TRBJ2-5; 10 bases are a match to TRBD2. The CDR3 length is 16 residues. CDR1 is MGHRA, CDR2 YSYEKL, per germline. J lost 6 bases, V lost 0 bases, and 7 bases had no gene match. The CDR3 here is CASSQDPSGGWKTQYF. In DNA, the CDR3 is TGCGCCAGCAGCCAAGATCCTAGCGGGGGATGGAAGACCCAGTACTTC.

The V call is TRBV9, the J call TRBJ1-6, with 7 bases that match TRBD1. After removal of 3 bases from V and 6 bases from J, the junction contained 18 bases not matched to a gene. The CDR3 runs 19 residues. Germline CDR1 and CDR2: SGDLS and YYNGEE. The CDR3 DNA is TGTGCCAGCAGCGCCGGGTCGACAGGGCGGTACCCCATTAATTCACCCCTCCACTTT. It is translated as CASSAGSTGRYPINSPLHF.

The chain employs TRBV23-1 and TRBJ1-6, with a tentative D call TRBD1 (5 bases). TRBV23-1 is an ORF for which the function is uncertain. The CDR3 is 20 amino acids. Trimming took off 2 bases at V and 0 bases at J, with 20 bases between the two ends. CDR3 sequence: CASSQGYGAILSSYNSPLHF. CDR3 DNA sequence: TGCGCCAGCAGTCAAGGGTACGGGGCTATCCTGAGCTCCTATAATTCACCCCTCCACTTT.

Points on this clone: The same CDR3 is also encoded by other DNA sequences in this sample. The chain has TRBV11-2 and TRBJ1-1; a weak D match, TRBD1 (6 bases). The germline CDR1 and CDR2 sequences are SGHAT and FQNNGV. V lost 0 bases and J lost 4, with 12 bases in between. The CDR3 spans 15 residues. The CDR3 DNA follows: TGTGCCAGCAGCTTAGATCTGGGCAGGGGCACTGAAGCTTTCTTT. Its translation is CASSLDLGRGTEAFF.

The chain links TRBV5-1 to TRBJ1-2, with 8 bases fitting TRBD1. The V gene end was trimmed by 0 bases and the J gene end by 4 bases; junction bases not matched to a gene: 5. The CDR3 totals 15 residues. Germline lookup yields CDR1 SGHRS and CDR2 YFSETQ. The CDR3 reads CASSLEQGGTYGYTF. CDR3 coding DNA: TGCGCCAGCAGCTTGGAACAGGGGGGGACCTATGGCTACACCTTC.

V gene TRBV7-2 combines with J gene TRBJ2-5, with D perhaps matching TRBD2 (5 bases). The CDR3 is made up of 13 amino acids. V was trimmed by 5 bases and J by 5 bases, leaving 12 bases between them. Germline V gene data show CDR1 as SGHTA and CDR2 as FQGNSA. Written as DNA, the CDR3 is TGTGCCAGCAGCCCCGGGATCCTGGAGACCCAGTACTTC. It translates to CASSPGILETQYF.

The V and J genes are TRBV5-1 and TRBJ2-1, with D uncertain. CDR3 length: 14 residues. The germline gives CDR1 SGHRS, CDR2 YFSETQ. The V gene lost 6 bases and the J gene lost 9 bases, with 19 bases spanning the gap. The CDR3 nucleotides are TGCGCCAGCAAAGAGTATTCGGGTGCCGGTGAGCAGTTCTTC. Its translation: CASKEYSGAGEQFF.

The chain links TRBV10-3 to TRBJ1-4; D possibly corresponds to TRBD1 (5 bases). This CDR3 has 13 residues. The V and J ends lost 0 bases and 9 bases respectively, with 8 bases between them. CDR1 ENHRY and CDR2 SYGVKD come from the germline V gene. The CDR3 DNA follows: TGTGCCATCAGTGAGTCGACAGCTAAAAAACTGTTTTTT. Protein: CAISESTAKKLFF.

In this sample, this clone turned up a few times. V and J are TRBV30 and TRBJ1-1; 8 bases align to TRBD1. The CDR3 is 17 amino acids. V dropped 8 bases and J dropped 0; count of bases not matched to a gene: 17. In germline, CDR1 is GTSNPN, CDR2 SVGIG (reference sequence). CDR3 region: CALQGSRGRTMNTEAFF. The CDR3, as DNA: TGTGCCCTCCAGGGATCCAGGGGGCGGACCATGAACACTGAAGCTTTCTTT.

The J gene is TRBJ2-7, the V gene TRBV5-6; no firm D call. V was cut by 0 bases and J by 6 bases, with 4 bases left in between. This CDR3 spans 11 amino acids. CDR1 is SGHDT, CDR2 YYEEEE, per germline. CDR3 DNA sequence: TGTGCCAGCAGCTTGGCCGCCGAGCAGTACTTC. It yields the protein CASSLAAEQYF.

This clone has just a few counts. The CDR3 reads CASSYSGRETQYF. CDR3 DNA: TGTGCCAGCAGTTACTCAGGGAGAGAGACCCAGTACTTC. This sequence joins TRBV6-5 and TRBJ2-5; D may be TRBD2 (5 bases). V lost 0 bases to trimming and J lost 4 bases, with 6 bases between them. This CDR3 comprises 13 residues. Germline CDR1 reads MNHEY; CDR2 reads SVGAGI.

This clone was counted once. The V gene is TRBV19, the J gene TRBJ1-1; possible D gene TRBD1, 5 bases. Germline CDR1 is LNHDA and CDR2 is SQIVND (reference sequence). V was clipped by 4 bases and J by 0 bases, with 12 bases between them. The CDR3 totals 15 residues. CDR3 in DNA: TGTGCCAGTAGTAAACCTGGGGCCCTGAACACTGAAGCTTTCTTT. Translation: CASSKPGALNTEAFF.

The DNA of the CDR3 is TGCGCCAGCATAAAACAGATGAACACTGAAGCTTTCTTT. Translation: CASIKQMNTEAFF. This chain links TRBV10-1 with TRBJ1-1, with D hard to call. The CDR3 is made up of 13 amino acids. CDR1 and CDR2 from the germline V gene are WNHNN and SYGVQD (reference sequence). The V gene lost 7 bases and the J gene lost 0 bases, with 9 bases spanning the gap.

The CDR3 reads CASSALASDEQFF. The CDR3 region has the DNA TGTGCCAGCAGCGCTTTAGCTTCCGATGAGCAGTTCTTC. This chain links TRBV5-4 with TRBJ2-1; the D is unclear. The germline V gene has CDR1 SGHNT and CDR2 YYREEE (reference sequence). Trimming pared 4 bases from V and 8 bases from J, leaving 13 bases between. The CDR3 sequence is 13 residues long. Full variable domain (outside the CDR3, taken from reference TRBV5-4 and TRBJ2-1): ETGVTQSPTHLIKTRGQQVTLRCSSQSGHNTVSWYQQALGQGPQFIFQYYREEENGRGNFPPRFSGLQFPNYSSELNVNALELDDSALYLCASSALASDEQFFGPGTRLTVL.

The rearrangement uses TRBV6-1 and TRBJ1-2, with 7 positions matching TRBD1. Germline V gene sequence: CDR1 MNHNS, CDR2 SASEGT. V lost 1 base to trimming and J lost 5 bases; unmatched junction nucleotides: 10. The CDR3 totals 16 residues. The CDR3 region is CASSEDSGGGRYGYTF. CDR3 DNA sequence: TGTGCCAGCAGTGAAGATTCGGGAGGGGGCAGGTATGGCTACACCTTC.

The V call is TRBV19, the J call TRBJ1-5, with D maybe TRBD1 (5 bases). This CDR3 is 14 amino acids long. Trimming pared 3 bases from V and 6 bases from J, leaving 12 bases between. The germline CDR1 and CDR2 sequences are LNHDA and SQIVND (reference sequence). The CDR3 DNA reads as TGTGCCAGTAGTATCTGGCAGGGCCGTCAGCCCCAGCATTTT. This encodes CASSIWQGRQPQHF. Full variable domain (missing parts from reference TRBV19 and TRBJ1-5): DGGITQSPKYLFRKEGQNVTLSCEQNLNHDAMYWYRQDPGQGLRLIYYSQIVNDFQKGDIAEGYSVSREKKESFPLTVTSAQKNPTAFYLCASSIWQGRQPQHFGDGTRLSIL.

This clone was detected only once. The rearrangement joins TRBV12-5 to TRBJ2-2; D gene ambiguous. The CDR3 contains 17 residues. CDR1 LGHNT and CDR2 FRNRAP come from the germline V gene. Between the trimmed V and J ends, which lost 0 bases and 2 bases, there was a span of 13 bases. Here the CDR3 reads CASGLVRVVLNTGELFF. In DNA, the CDR3 is TGTGCTAGTGGTTTGGTAAGAGTGGTCCTTAACACCGGGGAGCTGTTTTTT.

This clone has only a few counts. J is TRBJ1-1 and V is TRBV11-1; a possible D gene is TRBD1 (5 bases). V dropped 4 bases and J dropped 5 bases, with 11 bases sitting between them. The CDR3 spans 13 residues. The germline V gene encodes CDR1 SGHAT and CDR2 FQDESV (reference sequence). CDR3 coding DNA: TGTGCCAGCAGCTCAAGGGGAGGAACTGAAGCTTTCTTT. Amino acids: CASSSRGGTEAFF.